A single T cell receptor (beta chain) is shown here with its context. Its antigen is still unknown. Produced via immunoSEQ multiplex PCR; TCRdb's table is partial and in-frame only. This sample has about 130,000 clones, with roughly nine tenths found just once. This entry belongs to a study of T cell responses to AZD1222 COVID-19 vaccine. The study, taken as a whole, reports: Unmutated variant regions reportedly attract nearly half of all spike-specific TCRs.

Here the sequenced sample was peripheral blood, taken 28 days after the second AZD1222 dose. The sequence was collected from an adult who received the AZD1222 COVID-19 vaccine.

The CDR3 DNA sequence: TGCGCCAGCAGCCAAGTGGTGTCGGGAGCAGCTTCTGGGGCCAACGTCCTGACTTTC. This translates into CASSQVVSGAASGANVLTF. The chain has TRBV4-1 and TRBJ2-6; possibly TRBD2 for D (6 bases). Trimming left V 1 base short and J 1 base short, with 17 bases between. Germline CDR1 reads MGHRA; CDR2 reads YSYEKL. This CDR3 contains 19 residues.